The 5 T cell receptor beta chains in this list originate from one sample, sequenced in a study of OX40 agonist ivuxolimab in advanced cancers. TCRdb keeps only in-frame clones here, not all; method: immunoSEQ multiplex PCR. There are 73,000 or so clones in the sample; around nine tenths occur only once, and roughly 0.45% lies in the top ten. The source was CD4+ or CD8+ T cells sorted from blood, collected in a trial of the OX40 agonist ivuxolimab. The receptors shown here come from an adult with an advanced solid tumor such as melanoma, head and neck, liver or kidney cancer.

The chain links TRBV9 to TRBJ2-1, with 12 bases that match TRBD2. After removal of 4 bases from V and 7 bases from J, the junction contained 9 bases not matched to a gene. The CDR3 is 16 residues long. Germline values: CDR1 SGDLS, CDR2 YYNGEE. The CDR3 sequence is CASSTRLAGEVNEQFF. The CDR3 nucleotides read TGTGCCAGCAGCACTCGACTAGCGGGAGAAGTGAATGAGCAGTTCTTC. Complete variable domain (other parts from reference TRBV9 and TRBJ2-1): DSGVTQTPKHLITATGQRVTLRCSPRSGDLSVYWYQQSLDQGLQFLIQYYNGEERAKGNILERFSAQQFPDLHSELNLSSLELGDSALYFCASSTRLAGEVNEQFFGPGTRLTVL.

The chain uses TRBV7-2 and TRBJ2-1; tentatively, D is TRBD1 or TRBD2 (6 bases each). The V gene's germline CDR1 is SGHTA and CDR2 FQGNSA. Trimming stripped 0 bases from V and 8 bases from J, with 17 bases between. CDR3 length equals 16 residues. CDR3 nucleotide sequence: TGTGCCAGCAGCTTAGCTCGATTGGGGGGCGGGGATGAGCAGTTCTTC. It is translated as CASSLARLGGGDEQFF.

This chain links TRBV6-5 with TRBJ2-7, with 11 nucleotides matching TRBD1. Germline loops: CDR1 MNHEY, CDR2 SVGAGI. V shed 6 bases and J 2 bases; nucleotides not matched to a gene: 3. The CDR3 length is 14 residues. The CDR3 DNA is TGTGCCAGCAGCCGGGGACAGGGGGCCTACGAGCAGTACTTC. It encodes CASSRGQGAYEQYF.

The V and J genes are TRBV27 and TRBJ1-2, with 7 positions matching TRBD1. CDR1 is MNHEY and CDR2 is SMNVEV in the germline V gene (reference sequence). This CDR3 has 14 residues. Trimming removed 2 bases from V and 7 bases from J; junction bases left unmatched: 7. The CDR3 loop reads CASSLGGTDGGYTF. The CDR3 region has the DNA TGTGCCAGCAGTTTAGGAGGGACAGACGGTGGCTACACCTTC.

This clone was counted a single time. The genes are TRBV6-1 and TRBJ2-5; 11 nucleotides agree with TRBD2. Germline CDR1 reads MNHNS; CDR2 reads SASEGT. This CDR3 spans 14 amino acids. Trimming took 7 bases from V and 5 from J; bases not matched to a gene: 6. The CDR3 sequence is CASNLAGGFETQYF. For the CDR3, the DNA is TGTGCCAGCAATCTAGCGGGAGGATTTGAGACCCAGTACTTC.